Below, 27 T cell receptor beta chains from the same sample are listed, as sequenced in a study of blood T cell repertoires in COVID-19. Measured with immunoSEQ multiplex PCR; TCRdb has only the in-frame clones, and not every one. Of over 150,000 clones in the sample, approximately 88% are singletons; the top ten hold about 10%. The specimen was peripheral blood. These receptors were taken from a woman older than 75 with active or convalescent COVID-19.

This clone was found a few times. The chain uses TRBV12-3 or TRBV12-4 and TRBJ1-2; a possible D gene is TRBD1 (5 bases). This CDR3 is 13 amino acids long. V lost 6 bases and J 4 bases, leaving 12 bases between the germline ends. CDR3 residues: CASSKGVGYGYTF. The CDR3 bases are TGTGCCAGCAGCAAAGGGGTGGGCTATGGCTACACCTTC.

The chain is built from TRBV28 and TRBJ1-5; 11 nucleotides align to TRBD1. V was pared by 6 bases and J by 0 bases, with 4 bases of the junction left unmatched. Germline assignment: CDR1 MDHEN and CDR2 SYDVKM. This CDR3 comprises 16 residues. The CDR3 loop reads CASRDRGRSSNQPQHF. CDR3 in DNA: TGTGCCAGCAGGGACAGGGGGCGGTCTAGCAATCAGCCCCAGCATTTT.

This clone appeared a single time. The DNA of the CDR3 is TGTGCCAGCAGTTTATCGTTGGGACTCCAGAACACTGAAGCTTTCTTT. Its protein product is CASSLSLGLQNTEAFF. This chain connects TRBV27 to TRBJ1-1, with a tentative D call TRBD1 (5 bases). Between the trimmed V and J ends, which lost 0 bases and 1 base, there was a span of 12 bases. This CDR3 spans 16 amino acids. The germline gives CDR1 MNHEY, CDR2 SMNVEV (reference sequence).

This clone appeared a few times. This chain uses TRBV12-3 or TRBV12-4 with TRBJ1-1, with D unresolved. The CDR3 loop spans 13 amino acids. Trimming took off 4 bases at V and 11 bases at J, with 17 bases between the two ends. CDR3 amino acids: CASSSLGVGSAFF. The DNA for the CDR3 is TGTGCCAGCAGTTCCCTAGGTGTGGGTTCCGCTTTCTTT.

This clone was seen a single time. CDR3 sequence: CASSPRPGSNEKLFF. CDR3 DNA: TGTGCCAGTAGTCCTCGACCGGGGTCTAATGAAAAACTGTTTTTT. The rearrangement joins TRBV19 to TRBJ1-4; the D is unclear. The germline V and J ends were trimmed by 5 bases and 3 bases, with 13 bases remaining between them. This CDR3 is built from 15 residues. Germline V CDR1 and CDR2: LNHDA, SQIVND (reference sequence).

The chain has TRBV15 and TRBJ2-6, with a possible D match to TRBD2 (5 bases). Trimming removed 0 bases at V and 0 bases at J, with 21 bases between. From germline, CDR1 is LNHNV and CDR2 YYDKDF (reference sequence). The CDR3 covers 21 residues. CDR3 coding DNA: TGTGCCACCAGCAGAGATTGGAGGAGGATTCTGGTGCTCTCTGGGGCCAACGTCCTGACTTTC. Its protein product is CATSRDWRRILVLSGANVLTF.

This chain connects TRBV9 to TRBJ1-2; TRBD1 is a possible D gene (5 bases). There are 15 residues in the CDR3. The V end was cut by 4 bases, the J end by 1 base, with 14 bases between. Germline loops: CDR1 SGDLS, CDR2 YYNGEE. CDR3 in amino acids: CASSITMGGNYGYTF. CDR3 DNA: TGTGCCAGCAGCATTACGATGGGGGGTAACTATGGCTACACCTTC.

This clone was counted a single time. Because it lacks the conserved phenylalanine or tryptophan at the end, this CDR3 is likely a read error. The DNA is omitted, as the CDR3 cannot be located on it reliably, and the CDR3 follows TCRdb's listing. The CDR3 spells CASTPHTRV. The chain combines TRBV27 with TRBJ2-3; the tabulated D call, TRBD2, remains unverified against the DNA. Germline CDR1 reads MNHEY; CDR2 reads SMNVEV (reference sequence). The CDR3 is made up of 9 amino acids, end residues included.

The chain carries TRBV6-1 and TRBJ1-3; 7 positions match TRBD1. This CDR3 is built from 16 residues. Germline loops: CDR1 MNHNS, CDR2 SASEGT. Trimming took 1 base from V and 0 from J; bases not matched to a gene: 3. The CDR3 bases are TGTGCCAGCAGTGAAGGGGCAGGGGGCTCTGGAAACACCATATATTTT. This encodes CASSEGAGGSGNTIYF.

This rearrangement joins TRBV5-4 to TRBJ1-2; tentatively, D is TRBD1 (6 bases). V lost 2 bases to trimming and J lost 4 bases, with 15 bases between them. Germline loops: CDR1 SGHNT, CDR2 YYREEE (reference sequence). This CDR3 has 15 residues. CDR3 residues: CASSFTGSRGYGYTF. CDR3 bases: TGTGCCAGCAGCTTTACAGGGAGTCGGGGCTATGGCTACACCTTC. The full variable domain, in which reference TRBV5-4 and TRBJ1-2 provide the parts outside the CDR3, is ETGVTQSPTHLIKTRGQQVTLRCSSQSGHNTVSWYQQALGQGPQFIFQYYREEENGRGNFPPRFSGLQFPNYSSELNVNALELDDSALYLCASSFTGSRGYGYTFGSGTRLTVV.

This clone was observed a single time. The chain carries TRBV19 and TRBJ1-3, with unresolved D. Germline CDR1 is LNHDA and CDR2 is SQIVND (reference sequence). CDR3 length: 15 residues. The ends were cut back, 7 bases at V and 3 bases at J, with 16 bases in the middle. In DNA form, the CDR3 reads TGTGCCAGTACCGCGGGAGGAGCGTATGGAAACACCATATATTTT. It is translated as CASTAGGAYGNTIYF.

The genes are TRBV5-1 and TRBJ2-5, with D possibly matching TRBD2 (5 bases). Per the germline V gene, CDR1 is SGHRS and CDR2 is YFSETQ. This CDR3 spans 15 amino acids. V gave up 0 bases and J gave up 3 bases, with 12 bases separating them. CDR3 sequence (DNA): TGCGCCAGCAGCTTGGCCCTCACGGGAAAAGAGACCCAGTACTTC. It encodes CASSLALTGKETQYF.

This clone was observed a handful of times. The J gene is TRBJ1-1, the V gene TRBV15, with D perhaps matching TRBD1 (5 bases). CDR1 and CDR2 from the germline V gene are LNHNV and YYDKDF (reference sequence). Trimming cost V 5 bases and J 1 base, with 8 bases left between them. The CDR3 has 13 amino acids. The CDR3 sequence: CATSSDRNTEAFF. The CDR3 DNA reads TGTGCCACCAGCTCTGACAGGAACACTGAAGCTTTCTTT. Full variable domain (missing parts from reference TRBV15 and TRBJ1-1): DAMVIQNPRYQVTQFGKPVTLSCSQTLNHNVMYWYQQKSSQAPKLLFHYYDKDFNNEADTPDNFQSRRPNTSFCFLDIRSPGLGDTAMYLCATSSDRNTEAFFGQGTRLTVV.

Only a few counts were recorded for this clone. The rearrangement links TRBV3-1 (or the pseudogene TRBV3-2) to TRBJ2-3, with TRBD2 matching over 7 bases. Germline loops: CDR1 LGHDT, CDR2 YNNKEL (reference sequence). The V and J ends lost 4 bases and 4 bases, in that order; junction bases with no gene match: 5. This CDR3 is 14 amino acids long. The CDR3 DNA sequence: TGTGCCAGCAGCCCGACTAGCACCGCAGATACGCAGTATTTT. It encodes CASSPTSTADTQYF.

The CDR3 sequence is CASSQSGLAGGPTGELFF. The CDR3 DNA reads TGTGCCAGCAGCCAGTCGGGACTAGCGGGGGGCCCCACCGGGGAGCTGTTTTTT. The J gene is TRBJ2-2, the V gene TRBV3-1 (or the pseudogene TRBV3-2); 15 positions agree with TRBD2. The germline gives CDR1 LGHDT, CDR2 YNNKEL (reference sequence). There are 18 residues in the CDR3. With 3 bases clipped from V and 4 bases from J, the junction kept 6 bases outside the gene matches.

This clone was found once. This chain connects TRBV12-2 to TRBJ1-1; no check of the table's D call, TRBD1, against the DNA was made. TRBV12-2 is a recognized pseudogene. This CDR3 has 18 residues. CDR3 sequence (DNA): TGTGCAAGTCGCTTAAGAGGCAACAGGGGCGCCATGAACACTGAAGCTTTCTTT. Translating gives CASRLRGNRGAMNTEAFF.

The rearrangement links TRBV30 to TRBJ2-2; tentatively, D is TRBD1 (5 bases). Trimming took 4 bases from V and 6 from J, leaving 18 bases between them. The CDR3 extends over 15 amino acids. CDR1 GTSNPN and CDR2 SVGIG come from the germline V gene (reference sequence). The chain's CDR3 is CAWKGIHTPAGELFF. The CDR3 DNA sequence: TGTGCCTGGAAGGGGATACACACCCCGGCCGGGGAGCTGTTTTTT.

CDR3 coding DNA: TGTGCCAGCAGCCAGGGCAGAACCAATCAGCCCCAGCATTTT. Translated, it gives CASSQGRTNQPQHF. This chain connects TRBV3-1 (or the pseudogene TRBV3-2) to TRBJ1-5, with D uncertain. The CDR3 covers 14 residues. The V gene lost 3 bases and the J gene lost 3 bases, with 9 bases spanning the gap. CDR1 is LGHDT and CDR2 is YNNKEL in the germline V gene (reference sequence).

This sequence joins TRBV7-8 and TRBJ1-4, with D perhaps matching TRBD1 (5 bases). Looked up from germline, CDR1 is SGHVS and CDR2 is FQNEAQ. The CDR3 sequence is 17 residues long. The V end was cut by 5 bases, the J end by 6 bases, with 22 bases between. The CDR3 DNA reads as TGTGCCAGCAGCCAGGGAGTGATCCGAATCACGGATGAAAAACTGTTTTTT. Encoded protein: CASSQGVIRITDEKLFF.

The V call is TRBV19, the J call TRBJ1-1, with no clear D. The CDR3 contains 15 residues. V was clipped by 6 bases and J by 4 bases, with 18 bases between them. Germline CDR1 and CDR2: LNHDA and SQIVND (reference sequence). CDR3 sequence reads: CASRERVGRITEAFF. CDR3 DNA sequence: TGTGCCAGTAGAGAGAGGGTCGGAAGGATCACTGAAGCTTTCTTT.

This chain connects TRBV3-1 (or the pseudogene TRBV3-2) to TRBJ1-2; D perhaps matches TRBD1 (5 bases). The CDR3 is made up of 14 amino acids. V was clipped by 0 bases and J by 5 bases, with 10 bases between them. Germline CDR1 is LGHDT and CDR2 is YNNKEL (reference sequence). The CDR3 DNA follows: TGTGCCAGCAGCCAAGATTTAGGGGCGTATGGCTACACCTTC. Translating gives CASSQDLGAYGYTF.

The chain combines TRBV3-1 (or the pseudogene TRBV3-2) with TRBJ1-2; the D gene is possibly TRBD1 (5 bases). The germline V gene encodes CDR1 LGHDT and CDR2 YNNKEL (reference sequence). This CDR3 has 14 amino acids. V was trimmed by 5 bases and J by 8 bases, leaving 18 bases between them. The CDR3, as DNA: TGTGCCAGCAGCGCCAAGGAGGGGCGAAGGGGCTACACCTTC. Its translation: CASSAKEGRRGYTF.

This chain connects TRBV11-3 to TRBJ2-3; TRBD2 aligns across 8 bases. The CDR3 covers 17 residues. Germline V gene sequence: CDR1 SGHNT, CDR2 YENEEA. The V and J ends lost 1 base and 0 bases, in that order; junction bases with no gene match: 6. As DNA, the CDR3 is TGTGCCAGCAGCTTAGCATGGAGCGGGGGCAGCACAGATACGCAGTATTTT. Protein sequence: CASSLAWSGGSTDTQYF. The variable domain in full, with the rest retrieved from reference TRBV11-3 and TRBJ2-3, is EAGVVQSPRYKIIEKKQPVAFWCNPISGHNTLYWYLQNLGQGPELLIRYENEEAVDDSQLPKDRFSAERLKGVDSTLKIQPAELGDSAVYLCASSLAWSGGSTDTQYFGPGTRLTVL.

The V and J genes are TRBV27 and TRBJ1-6, with 8 nucleotides matching TRBD1. With V trimmed by 4 bases and J by 10 bases, 15 bases remained unmatched. The CDR3 spans 17 residues. Germline CDR1 is MNHEY and CDR2 is SMNVEV (reference sequence). The CDR3 loop reads CASSSGQGVVSKSPLHF. The CDR3 coding sequence is TGTGCCAGCAGTTCCGGACAGGGAGTGGTTTCTAAGTCACCCCTCCACTTT.

The chain uses TRBV30 and TRBJ1-1; 9 nucleotides line up with TRBD1. From germline, CDR1 is GTSNPN and CDR2 SVGIG (reference sequence). V dropped 2 bases and J dropped 4; count of bases not matched to a gene: 11. The CDR3 sequence is 16 residues long. In nucleotides, the CDR3 is TGTGCCTGGAGTAATGCTGGGGGACAGGGAGGCACTGAAGCTTTCTTT. Its translation: CAWSNAGGQGGTEAFF.

The rearrangement joins TRBV9 to TRBJ2-5, with 9 bases fitting TRBD2. Per germline, CDR1 SGDLS and CDR2 YYNGEE. The CDR3 is made up of 17 amino acids. The J segment lost 1 base and the V segment lost 0 bases, leaving 7 bases of the junction unmatched. CDR3 DNA: TGTGCCAGCAGCGTAGGAAATAGCGGGGGACTCCAAGAGACCCAGTACTTC. Amino acids: CASSVGNSGGLQETQYF. Supplemented by reference TRBV9 and TRBJ2-5, the full variable domain reads DSGVTQTPKHLITATGQRVTLRCSPRSGDLSVYWYQQSLDQGLQFLIQYYNGEERAKGNILERFSAQQFPDLHSELNLSSLELGDSALYFCASSVGNSGGLQETQYFGPGTRLLVL.

This clone was counted once. V gene TRBV28 combines with J gene TRBJ1-2, with TRBD1 identical over 8 bases. In germline, CDR1 is MDHEN, CDR2 SYDVKM. V dropped 6 bases and J dropped 5; count of bases not matched to a gene: 11. This CDR3 comprises 15 residues. CDR3 nucleotide sequence: TGTGCCAGCAGCCAGGATGACAGGGGAGGATATGGCTACACCTTC. This encodes CASSQDDRGGYGYTF.